The 28 T cell receptor beta chains below all came from one sample that was sequenced in a study of cytomegalovirus exposure and HLA in healthy donors. PCR amplification relied on 60 Vbeta primers (plus 13 Jbeta primers). This table comes from immunoSEQ multiplex PCR, and its TCRdb copy is limited to in-frame clones, with some not included. The table has roughly 200,000 clones, around 80% seen once; the top ten hold around 2.9%. Sequencing used PBMCs. The receptors were gathered from a woman in her sixties or seventies in good health and CMV-seropositive.

V is TRBV28 and J is TRBJ2-3; D uncertain. The V gene's germline CDR1 is MDHEN and CDR2 SYDVKM. CDR3 size: 11 residues. Trimming took off 5 bases at V and 6 bases at J, with 6 bases between the two ends. CDR3 sequence reads: CASSRRDTQYF. CDR3 nucleotides: TGTGCCAGCAGTCGTCGGGATACGCAGTATTTT. Full variable domain (remainder filled in from reference TRBV28 and TRBJ2-3): DVKVTQSSRYLVKRTGEKVFLECVQDMDHENMFWYRQDPGLGLRLIYFSYDVKMKEKGDIPEGYSVSREKKERFSLILESASTNQTSMYLCASSRRDTQYFGPGTRLTVL.

The V and J genes are TRBV5-4 and TRBJ1-2, with D unresolved. The CDR3 consists of 14 residues. Trimming removed 4 bases at V and 2 bases at J, with 12 bases between. The germline CDR1 and CDR2 sequences are SGHNT and YYREEE (reference sequence). CDR3 residues: CASSAALSNYGYTF. CDR3 DNA: TGTGCCAGCAGCGCCGCTCTATCGAACTATGGCTACACCTTC.

The chain links TRBV18 to TRBJ1-2; D is unresolved. The CDR3 is 15 residues long. The germline V gene encodes CDR1 KGHSH and CDR2 LQKENI. Trimming took 1 base from V and 8 from J, leaving 17 bases between them. CDR3 region: CASSPLEDQTRGYTF. The CDR3 coding sequence is TGTGCCAGCTCACCACTAGAGGATCAGACGCGCGGCTACACCTTC.

This clone was detected only once. The V and J genes are TRBV19 and TRBJ2-7, with D perhaps matching TRBD1 (6 bases). This CDR3 is built from 13 residues. Germline CDR1 and CDR2: LNHDA and SQIVND (reference sequence). V lost 5 bases and J 5 bases, leaving 13 bases between the germline ends. The chain's CDR3 is CASSPRQVNEQYF. The DNA of the CDR3 is TGTGCCAGTAGTCCCCGACAGGTAAACGAGCAGTACTTC.

The chain couples TRBV15 to TRBJ2-7; D call uncertain. The CDR3 totals 16 residues. Trimming took off 3 bases at V and 3 bases at J, with 18 bases between the two ends. Germline CDR1 LNHNV, CDR2 YYDKDF (reference sequence). CDR3 bases: TGTGCCACCAGCAGGGAGCTGTCGGCCTCACACTACGAGCAGTACTTC. The encoded protein is CATSRELSASHYEQYF.

The rearrangement uses TRBV2 and TRBJ1-1; 7 bases fit TRBD1. The germline V gene encodes CDR1 SNHLY and CDR2 FYNNEI. J gave up 11 bases and V 2 bases, and 11 bases lay outside the gene matches. This CDR3 spans 14 amino acids. CDR3 coding DNA: TGTGCCAGCAGTGAATACGGGGACAGCCGAAGGGCTTTCTTT. Translation gives CASSEYGDSRRAFF.

The sample holds a few counts of this clone. This CDR3 is also generated by other DNA sequences in the sample. The V call is TRBV6-5, the J call TRBJ1-2, with 10 nucleotides matching TRBD1. Germline V lookup: CDR1 MNHEY, CDR2 SVGAGI. J lost 3 bases, V lost 0 bases, and 1 base had no gene match. The CDR3 runs to 15 residues. CDR3 sequence reads: CASSYSGTGDYGYTF. CDR3 DNA sequence: TGTGCCAGCAGTTACTCGGGGACAGGGGACTATGGCTACACCTTC.

This clone was observed a few times. The V gene is TRBV9, the J gene TRBJ2-1; D is unclear. Looked up from germline, CDR1 is SGDLS and CDR2 is YYNGEE. This CDR3 is 12 amino acids long. The V end was cut by 0 bases, the J end by 8 bases, with 6 bases between. In nucleotides, the CDR3 is TGTGCCAGCAGCGTAGAAGAGGATGAGCAGTTCTTC. Translation: CASSVEEDEQFF.

The chain couples TRBV5-4 to TRBJ2-7; 7 positions agree with TRBD1. With 0 bases clipped from V and 5 bases from J, the junction kept 11 bases outside the gene matches. The germline CDR1 and CDR2 sequences are SGHNT and YYREEE (reference sequence). The CDR3 spans 16 residues. In DNA form, the CDR3 reads TGTGCCAGCAGCTTGGCCCCAGACAGGGTACGGGACGAGCAGTACTTC. It codes for CASSLAPDRVRDEQYF. The full variable domain, with the rest looked up from reference TRBV5-4 and TRBJ2-7, is ETGVTQSPTHLIKTRGQQVTLRCSSQSGHNTVSWYQQALGQGPQFIFQYYREEENGRGNFPPRFSGLQFPNYSSELNVNALELDDSALYLCASSLAPDRVRDEQYFGPGTRLTVT.

This chain links TRBV7-2 with TRBJ2-7, with a weak D call TRBD1 (5 bases). Germline V CDR1 and CDR2: SGHTA, FQGNSA. The CDR3 contains 13 residues. The germline V and J ends were trimmed by 2 bases and 1 base, with 6 bases remaining between them. The DNA for the CDR3 is TGTGCCAGCAGCTTAAGACAGTCCTACGAGCAGTACTTC. Protein sequence: CASSLRQSYEQYF.

The chain combines TRBV6-4 with TRBJ1-2; 11 bases map to TRBD1. V shed 0 bases, J shed 1 base, and the junction held 1 base outside the gene matches. This CDR3 spans 16 amino acids. Germline CDR1 MRHNA, CDR2 SNTAGT. DNA of the CDR3: TGTGCCAGCAGTGACTCGGGGACAGGGGGTAACTATGGCTACACCTTC. As protein: CASSDSGTGGNYGYTF.

V gene TRBV19 combines with J gene TRBJ2-7, with TRBD1 matching 7 bases. Trimming at V came to 3 bases and at J to 3 bases, leaving 5 bases not matched to a gene. From germline, CDR1 is LNHDA and CDR2 SQIVND (reference sequence). The CDR3 is 14 residues long. The CDR3 is CASSIASGGYEQYF. In DNA form, the CDR3 reads TGTGCCAGTAGTATCGCTTCAGGGGGCTACGAGCAGTACTTC.

The chain joins TRBV7-8 to TRBJ1-5; D possibly corresponds to TRBD1 (6 bases). Per the germline V gene, CDR1 is SGHVS and CDR2 is FQNEAQ. CDR3 length: 17 amino acids. The V end was cut by 4 bases, the J end by 6 bases, with 22 bases between. The CDR3: CASSSLPPGTLGQPQHF. Written as DNA, the CDR3 is TGTGCCAGCAGCTCCCTCCCTCCAGGGACATTAGGTCAGCCCCAGCATTTT.

As to this clone: At the DNA level, this CDR3 is encoded by other sequences in the same sample as well. This chain connects TRBV5-1 to TRBJ2-3, with D possibly TRBD2 on 5 matching bases. Trimming shortened V by 2 bases and J by 0 bases, and 7 bases separated the two germline ends. CDR3 length: 14 amino acids. From germline, CDR1 is SGHRS and CDR2 YFSETQ. The CDR3 loop is CASSFGGSTDTQYF. CDR3 nucleotide sequence: TGCGCCAGCAGCTTCGGCGGGAGCACAGATACGCAGTATTTT.

The V and J genes are TRBV20-1 and TRBJ2-1, with TRBD1 matching over 7 bases. V lost 5 bases, J lost 15 bases, and 10 bases stayed unmatched. The CDR3 covers 11 residues. Per germline, CDR1 DFQATT and CDR2 SNEGSKA (reference sequence). The CDR3 coding sequence is TGCAGTGCTGGACGACAGGGTCAAGCGTTCTTC. Its protein is CSAGRQGQAFF.

The rearrangement uses TRBV20-1 and TRBJ2-5, with a weak D call TRBD2 (7 bases). CDR1 and CDR2 from the germline V gene are DFQATT and SNEGSKA (reference sequence). This CDR3 contains 11 residues. V was trimmed by 5 bases and J by 5 bases, leaving 9 bases between them. The chain's CDR3 is CSASGGETQYF. CDR3 bases: TGCAGTGCTTCGGGGGGCGAGACCCAGTACTTC.

This clone was seen more than once but under ten times. This chain uses TRBV7-9 with TRBJ2-7, with 9 bases aligning to TRBD1. This CDR3 comprises 15 residues. Germline V CDR1 and CDR2: SEHNR, FQNEAQ (reference sequence). With V trimmed by 5 bases and J by 7 bases, 12 bases remained unmatched. The CDR3 sequence: CASSRAGQGADEQYF. The CDR3 bases are TGTGCCAGCAGCCGAGCGGGACAGGGAGCGGATGAGCAGTACTTC.

The chain carries TRBV5-4 and TRBJ1-4, with D perhaps matching TRBD1 (6 bases). The CDR3 consists of 14 residues. Germline V gene lookup returns CDR1 SGHNT and CDR2 YYREEE (reference sequence). Trimming took off 4 bases at V and 5 bases at J, with 12 bases between the two ends. In nucleotides, the CDR3 is TGTGCCAGCAGCCCCGGGGGGGCGAATGAAAAACTGTTTTTT. Its protein product is CASSPGGANEKLFF. Full variable domain (rest looked up from reference TRBV5-4 and TRBJ1-4): ETGVTQSPTHLIKTRGQQVTLRCSSQSGHNTVSWYQQALGQGPQFIFQYYREEENGRGNFPPRFSGLQFPNYSSELNVNALELDDSALYLCASSPGGANEKLFFGSGTQLSVL.

The rearrangement links TRBV11-2 to TRBJ1-1; D call uncertain. This CDR3 spans 16 amino acids. From germline, CDR1 is SGHAT and CDR2 FQNNGV. Deletions cut 5 bases from V and 1 base from J, with 17 bases between. The CDR3 loop is CASSRRDYGGNTEAFF. CDR3 in DNA: TGTGCCAGCAGCCGACGGGATTACGGAGGGAACACTGAAGCTTTCTTT.

This clone was recorded a few times. The rearrangement joins TRBV6-1 to TRBJ1-5; maybe TRBD1 (6 bases). V lost 0 bases and J 6 bases, leaving 15 bases between the germline ends. The CDR3 has 16 residues. Germline V gene sequence: CDR1 MNHNS, CDR2 SASEGT. The CDR3 is CASSEAWGGAGQPQHF. The CDR3 coding sequence is TGTGCCAGCAGTGAAGCTTGGGGGGGGGCGGGTCAGCCCCAGCATTTT.

The DNA of the CDR3 is TGTGCTAGTGCCCCTCCTCCCCTCGGGTTGAGCTCCTACGAGCAGTACTTC. Translated, it gives CASAPPPLGLSSYEQYF. V and J are TRBV12-5 and TRBJ2-7; D call uncertain. The CDR3 covers 17 residues. CDR1 is LGHNT, CDR2 FRNRAP, per germline. The V end was cut by 7 bases, the J end by 0 bases, with 22 bases between.

The genes are TRBV7-2 and TRBJ1-3; perhaps TRBD1 as D (6 bases). The CDR3 covers 15 residues. Germline CDR1 is SGHTA and CDR2 is FQGNSA. V gave up 1 base and J gave up 2 bases, with 9 bases separating them. The CDR3 is CASSLVGGAGNTIYF. CDR3 sequence (DNA): TGTGCCAGCAGCTTAGTTGGGGGCGCTGGAAACACCATATATTTT.

This clone occurred a few times. The chain recombines TRBV27 with TRBJ1-5, with D maybe TRBD1 (6 bases). Germline values: CDR1 MNHEY, CDR2 SMNVEV (reference sequence). This CDR3 spans 15 amino acids. Trimming left V 6 bases short and J 1 base short, with 13 bases between. CDR3 nucleotides: TGTGCCAGCAGCTCAGGGGTCTTGAGCAATCAGCCCCAGCATTTT. It translates to CASSSGVLSNQPQHF.

This rearrangement joins TRBV7-8 to TRBJ2-2; a possible D gene is TRBD1 (6 bases). CDR1 and CDR2 from the germline V gene are SGHVS and FQNEAQ. CDR3 length equals 15 residues. With 5 bases removed from V and 3 bases from J, the gap between germline ends came to 13 bases. The DNA of the CDR3 is TGTGCCAGCAGCATCAACAGGGTCGACACCGGGGAGCTGTTTTTT. This sequence encodes CASSINRVDTGELFF.

This clone was counted a single time. The V call is TRBV4-1, the J call TRBJ1-2; 7 bases agree with TRBD1. Germline V lookup: CDR1 MGHRA, CDR2 YSYEKL. CDR3 length: 16 residues. Trimming took 0 bases from V and 3 from J; bases not matched to a gene: 7. The DNA of the CDR3 is TGCGCCAGCAGCCAAGAAGGGGCAGGGGGACACTATGGCTACACCTTC. Its translation: CASSQEGAGGHYGYTF.

V and J are TRBV5-4 and TRBJ1-2; possibly TRBD1 for D (6 bases). Germline V gene data show CDR1 as SGHNT and CDR2 as YYREEE (reference sequence). Trimming took 0 bases from V and 7 from J, leaving 22 bases between them. This CDR3 contains 17 residues. CDR3 sequence: CASSLVLDRMGALGYTF. As DNA, the CDR3 is TGTGCCAGCAGCTTGGTCCTTGATAGAATGGGGGCGCTTGGCTACACCTTC. Complete variable domain (other parts from reference TRBV5-4 and TRBJ1-2): ETGVTQSPTHLIKTRGQQVTLRCSSQSGHNTVSWYQQALGQGPQFIFQYYREEENGRGNFPPRFSGLQFPNYSSELNVNALELDDSALYLCASSLVLDRMGALGYTFGSGTRLTVV.

The chain combines TRBV6-1 with TRBJ2-3, with D possibly being TRBD2 (5 bases). The V gene's germline CDR1 is MNHNS and CDR2 SASEGT. The CDR3 sequence is 14 residues long. With 2 bases removed from V and 1 base from J, the gap between germline ends came to 7 bases. The CDR3 here is CASSEPGGTDTQYF. The DNA for the CDR3 is TGTGCCAGCAGTGAACCCGGGGGCACAGATACGCAGTATTTT.

This rearrangement joins TRBV5-1 to TRBJ1-1; D is perhaps TRBD1 (6 bases). The CDR3 contains 15 residues. The V gene lost 5 bases and the J gene lost 3 bases, with 17 bases spanning the gap. The germline V gene encodes CDR1 SGHRS and CDR2 YFSETQ. In DNA form, the CDR3 reads TGCGCCAGCAGTTTACAGGGAGTTTACGACACTGAAGCTTTCTTT. This gives the protein CASSLQGVYDTEAFF.